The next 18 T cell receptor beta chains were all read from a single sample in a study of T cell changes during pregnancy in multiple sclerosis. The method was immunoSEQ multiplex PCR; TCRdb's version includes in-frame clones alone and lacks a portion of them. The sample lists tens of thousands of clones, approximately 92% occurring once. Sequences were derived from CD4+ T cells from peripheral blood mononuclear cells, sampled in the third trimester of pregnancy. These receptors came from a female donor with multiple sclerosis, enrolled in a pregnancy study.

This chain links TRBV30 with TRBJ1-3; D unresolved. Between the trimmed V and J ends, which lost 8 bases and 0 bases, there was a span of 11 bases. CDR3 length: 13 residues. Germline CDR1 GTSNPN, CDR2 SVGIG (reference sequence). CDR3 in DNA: TGTGCCGGTACAGTTACCTCTGGAAACACCATATATTTT. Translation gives CAGTVTSGNTIYF.

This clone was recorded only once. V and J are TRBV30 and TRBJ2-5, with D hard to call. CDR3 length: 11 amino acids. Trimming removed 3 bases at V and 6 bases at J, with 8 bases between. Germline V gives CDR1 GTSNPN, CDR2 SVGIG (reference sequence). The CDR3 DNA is TGTGCCTGGAGCCCGGGTAAGACCCAGTACTTC. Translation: CAWSPGKTQYF.

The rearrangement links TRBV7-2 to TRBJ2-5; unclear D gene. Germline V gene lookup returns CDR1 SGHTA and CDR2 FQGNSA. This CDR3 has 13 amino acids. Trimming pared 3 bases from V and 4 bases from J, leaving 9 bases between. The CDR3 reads CASSLTFRETQYF. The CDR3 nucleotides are TGTGCCAGCAGCTTGACATTCCGAGAGACCCAGTACTTC.

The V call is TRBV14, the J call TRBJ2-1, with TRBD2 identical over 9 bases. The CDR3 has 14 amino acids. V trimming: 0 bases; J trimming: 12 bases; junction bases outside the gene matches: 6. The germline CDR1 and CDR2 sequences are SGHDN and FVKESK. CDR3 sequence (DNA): TGTGCCAGCAGCCAAGAACGGGCTAGCGGGGTGCAGTTCTTC. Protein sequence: CASSQERASGVQFF.

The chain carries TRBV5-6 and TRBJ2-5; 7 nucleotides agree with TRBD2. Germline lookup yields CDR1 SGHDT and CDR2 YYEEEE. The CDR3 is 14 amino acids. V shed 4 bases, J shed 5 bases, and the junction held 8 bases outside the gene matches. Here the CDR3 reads CASSERRRGETQYF. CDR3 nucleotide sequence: TGTGCCAGCAGCGAACGGAGGCGGGGGGAGACCCAGTACTTC.

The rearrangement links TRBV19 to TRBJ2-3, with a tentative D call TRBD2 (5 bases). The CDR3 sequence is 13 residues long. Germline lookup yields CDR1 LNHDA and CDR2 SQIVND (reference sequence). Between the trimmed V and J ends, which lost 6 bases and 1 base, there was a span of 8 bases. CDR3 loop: CASSRRGTDTQYF. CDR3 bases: TGTGCCAGTAGCCGGCGGGGCACAGATACGCAGTATTTT.

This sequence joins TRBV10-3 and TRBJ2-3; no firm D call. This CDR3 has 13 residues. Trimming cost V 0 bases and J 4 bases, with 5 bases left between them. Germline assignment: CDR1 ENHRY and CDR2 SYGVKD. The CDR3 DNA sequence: TGTGCCATCAGTGAGTCGAGCCCAGATACGCAGTATTTT. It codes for CAISESSPDTQYF.

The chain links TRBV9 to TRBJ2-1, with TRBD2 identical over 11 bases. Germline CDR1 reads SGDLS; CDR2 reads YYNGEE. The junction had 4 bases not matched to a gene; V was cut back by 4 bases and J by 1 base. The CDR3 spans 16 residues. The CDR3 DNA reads TGTGCCAGCAGCATCTCTAGCGGGGGGTCCTACAATGAGCAGTTCTTC. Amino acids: CASSISSGGSYNEQFF.

CDR3 protein: CASSVESWQGTYTF. The CDR3 DNA follows: TGTGCCAGCAGCGTAGAATCCTGGCAGGGCACGTACACCTTC. The chain recombines TRBV9 with TRBJ1-2, with a tentative D call TRBD1 (5 bases). The CDR3 runs to 14 residues. V was trimmed by 0 bases and J by 11 bases, leaving 17 bases between them. From germline, CDR1 is SGDLS and CDR2 YYNGEE.

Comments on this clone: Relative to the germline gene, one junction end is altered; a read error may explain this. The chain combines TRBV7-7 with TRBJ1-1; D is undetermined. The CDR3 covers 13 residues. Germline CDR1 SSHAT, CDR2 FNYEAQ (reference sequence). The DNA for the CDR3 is TGTGCTAGCAGTTTCTCCTGGAACACTGAAGCTTTCTTT. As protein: CASSFSWNTEAFF.

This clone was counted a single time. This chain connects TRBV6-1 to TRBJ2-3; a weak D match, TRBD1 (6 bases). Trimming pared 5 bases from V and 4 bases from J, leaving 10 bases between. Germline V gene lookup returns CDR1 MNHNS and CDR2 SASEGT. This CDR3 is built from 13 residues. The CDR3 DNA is TGTGCCAGCAGTATAACAGGGTCAGATACGCAGTATTTT. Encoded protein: CASSITGSDTQYF.

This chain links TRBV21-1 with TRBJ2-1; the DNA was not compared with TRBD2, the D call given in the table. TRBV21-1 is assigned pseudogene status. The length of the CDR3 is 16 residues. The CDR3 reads CASSKARGGQGYEQFF. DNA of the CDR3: TGTGCCAGCAGCAAAGCCCGGGGGGGGCAAGGCTATGAGCAGTTCTTC.

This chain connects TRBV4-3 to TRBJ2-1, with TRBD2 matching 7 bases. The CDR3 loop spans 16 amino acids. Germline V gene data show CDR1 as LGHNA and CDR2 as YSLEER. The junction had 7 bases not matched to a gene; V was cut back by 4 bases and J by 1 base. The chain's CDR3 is CASSRGASGSYNEQFF. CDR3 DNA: TGCGCCAGCAGCCGGGGTGCTAGCGGATCCTACAATGAGCAGTTCTTC.

In DNA, the CDR3 is TGTGCCAGCAGCCCACCGAGCGGCACAGATACGCAGTATTTT. Translation: CASSPPSGTDTQYF. The chain employs TRBV7-9 and TRBJ2-3; D gene ambiguous. Germline V gene lookup returns CDR1 SEHNR and CDR2 FQNEAQ (reference sequence). Trimming took off 5 bases at V and 1 base at J, with 10 bases between the two ends. The CDR3 loop spans 14 amino acids. Full variable domain (rest looked up from reference TRBV7-9 and TRBJ2-3): DTGVSQNPRHKITKRGQNVTFRCDPISEHNRLYWYRQTLGQGPEFLTYFQNEAQLEKSRLLSDRFSAERPKGSFSTLEIQRTEQGDSAMYLCASSPPSGTDTQYFGPGTRLTVL.

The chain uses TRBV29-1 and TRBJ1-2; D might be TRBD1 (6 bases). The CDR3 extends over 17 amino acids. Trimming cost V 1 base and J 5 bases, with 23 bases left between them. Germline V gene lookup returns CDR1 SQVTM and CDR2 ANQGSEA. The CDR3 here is CSVEGFGRGGQGYGYTF. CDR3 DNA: TGCAGCGTTGAAGGTTTCGGGAGGGGGGGGCAAGGATATGGCTACACCTTC.

The CDR3 spells CASSPFRTGNTGELFF. CDR3 coding DNA: TGTGCCAGCTCACCCTTTCGGACAGGGAACACCGGGGAGCTGTTTTTT. This chain uses TRBV18 with TRBJ2-2; 7 bases are a match to TRBD1. The germline gives CDR1 KGHSH, CDR2 LQKENI. This CDR3 has 16 residues. Trimming at V came to 3 bases and at J to 1 base, leaving 5 bases not matched to a gene.

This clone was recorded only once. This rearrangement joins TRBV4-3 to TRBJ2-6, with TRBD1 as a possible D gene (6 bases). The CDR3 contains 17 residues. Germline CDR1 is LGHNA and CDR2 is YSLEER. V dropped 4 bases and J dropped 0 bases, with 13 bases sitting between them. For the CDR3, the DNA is TGCGCCAGCAGCCTGGAGGACAGACCCTCTGGGGCCAACGTCCTGACTTTC. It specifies CASSLEDRPSGANVLTF.

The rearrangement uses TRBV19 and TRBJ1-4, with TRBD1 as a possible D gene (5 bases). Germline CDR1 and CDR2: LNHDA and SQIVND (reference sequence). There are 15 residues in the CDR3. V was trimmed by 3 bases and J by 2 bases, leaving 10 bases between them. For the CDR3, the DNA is TGTGCCAGTAGTATCCAGGGTGGCACTAATGAAAAACTGTTTTTT. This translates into CASSIQGGTNEKLFF.